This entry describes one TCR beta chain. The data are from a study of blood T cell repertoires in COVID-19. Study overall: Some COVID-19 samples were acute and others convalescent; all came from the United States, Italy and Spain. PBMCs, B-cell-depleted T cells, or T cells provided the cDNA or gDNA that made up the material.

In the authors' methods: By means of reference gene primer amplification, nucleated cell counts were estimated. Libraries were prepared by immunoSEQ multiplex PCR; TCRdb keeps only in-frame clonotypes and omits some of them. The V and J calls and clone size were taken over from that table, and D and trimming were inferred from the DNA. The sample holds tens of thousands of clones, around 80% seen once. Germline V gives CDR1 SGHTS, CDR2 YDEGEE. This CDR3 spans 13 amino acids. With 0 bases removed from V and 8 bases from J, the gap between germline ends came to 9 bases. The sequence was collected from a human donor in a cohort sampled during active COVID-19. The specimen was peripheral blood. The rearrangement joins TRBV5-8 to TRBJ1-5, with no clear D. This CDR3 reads CASSLDRQKPQHF. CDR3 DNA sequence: TGTGCCAGCAGCTTGGACAGACAAAAGCCCCAGCATTTT.